Listed here is a single TCR beta chain. Many counts were recorded for this clonotype. Its antigen is not yet known. Base qualities are not provided; no much larger clone lies one nucleotide away. Graves' hyperthyroidism was defined as stable when no progression to ophthalmopathy occurred over 18 months of follow-up. Hyperthyroidism patients were newly diagnosed, with disease duration under 2 months, and aged 18 to 65 years. Patients with uncontrolled infections, other autoimmune diseases, pregnancy or lactation were excluded. Diagnoses relied on clinical symptoms, serum thyroxine and TRAb, thyroid ultrasound and orbital computed tomography. PBMCs were isolated from 7.5 to 10 ml of fresh peripheral blood by Ficoll-Paque density gradient centrifugation. Total RNA was extracted with Trizol reagent, and quality was checked on an Agilent 2100 Bioanalyzer. Amplification of TCR beta CDR3 regions was carried out from RNA transcripts. The first round of RT-PCR for the TCR CDR3 was performed with the HTBI primer set and the Qiagen OneStep RT-PCR kit. A second multiplex PCR round built the libraries, followed by size selection and purification. Paired-end sequencing of the libraries was performed with 100 bp reads on an Illumina HiSeq2000. In the paper's pipeline: SOAPnuke was used to process the raw data, removing reads that contained adapters or uncalled bases, had a mean Phred below 15, or lacked an exact match to the constant primer or identifier. COPE v1.2.5 was used to merge high-quality paired reads, and clonotypes were defined as unique nucleotide sequences. MiTCR v1.1 was used to align clonotypes to the IMGT TRBV, TRBD and TRBJ reference segments. The analysis was restricted to V-J combinations with a frequency above 0.0001, which together covered roughly 99% of the repertoires. The TCS score was defined as F50 (clonal expansion) divided by E x V (chaos), with BLOSUM62-based TCRdist calculated between CDR3 peptides within each V-J. Welch's t-statistics and random forest reduced roughly 500 V-J features to roughly 13, which were used in a naive Bayes classifier (R e1071). The public reads were run again by TCRdb, first through fastp at Q25 and then through MiXCR, and only productive beta chains were kept. Entries are consolidated by CDR3 protein sequence, retaining the most common genes and DNA. The V and J calls and clone size are TCRdb's, not the authors'. In all, the sample holds a few hundred thousand distinct CDR3 sequences, and about 20% of those were seen once. The top ten clones comprise about a quarter of the sample.

The CDR3 has 16 amino acids, counting the end cysteine and phenylalanine. Only the CDR3 portion is preserved as DNA: 48 bases, with reading frame beginning at the first base. V ends up 1 base short and J 4 bases short, with an unmatched junction base count of 6. CDR1 SNHLY and CDR2 FYNNEI were looked up in the germline V gene. The data were taken from a study of T cells in Graves' hyperthyroidism and ophthalmopathy (dated by TCRdb to about 2019). General notes on the study: Peripheral blood samples were taken at the time of initial diagnosis, prior to any treatment. TCR V-J signatures able to tell the groups apart were searched for in a discovery cohort of approximately 95 patients, of whom over 40 had Graves' ophthalmopathy and more than 55 had stable Graves' hyperthyroidism. An independent validation cohort of 18 to 20 hyperthyroidism patients and more than 15 patients who later progressed to ophthalmopathy tested prospective prediction of ophthalmopathy. The 100 or so discovery patients were randomly divided into training and test sets at a 7:3 ratio. The study also compared thyroid tissue and blood T-cell repertoires from roughly six Graves' hyperthyroidism patients. Following sampling, methimazole starting at 30 mg daily was given to hyperthyroidism patients, and high-dose intravenous methylprednisolone was given to ophthalmopathy patients. The paper describes TCR Vbeta CDR3 sequencing of around 140 peripheral blood samples, made up of roughly 45 ophthalmopathy patients, 70 to 80 hyperthyroidism patients and 17 progressor patients. Results and caveats for the whole study, not just this receptor: Sample size was not statistically predetermined, and investigators were not blinded to group allocation. In cross-validation, a model built on a 13 V-J signature told ophthalmopathy apart from stable hyperthyroidism with 85% to 90% sensitivity and roughly 82% specificity, and in testing the same model reached 80%/75%. Most expanded thyroid clonotypes (frequency above 0.001) were also detected in blood, a finding suggesting that blood repertoires may reflect thyroid immune responses. In validation, progression to ophthalmopathy was predicted by the model with almost 71% sensitivity and 72% to 85% specificity, a median of approximately 6.5 months before onset.

The origin of this receptor is a man aged 18 to 29 with Graves' hyperthyroidism. The sequence joins TRBV2 to TRBJ1-5; 8 central nucleotides agree with TRBD1. The sequenced sample consisted of blood. This receptor carries the CDR3 CASSEGAGQGNQPQHF. The DNA reads as follows: TGTGCCAGCAGTGAAGGGGCCGGACAGGGAAATCAGCCCCAGCATTTT.